The 22 T cell receptor beta chains in this list originate from one sample, sequenced in a study of regulatory dendritic cells for organ transplantation. The protocol was immunoSEQ multiplex PCR, while the TCRdb copy is restricted to in-frame clones and leaves out a portion. The sample lists about 34,000 clones, about 89% occurring once. Sequenced: naive CD4+ T cells from blood. As to subset: CD45RA+ naive T cells. The receptors stem from a human donor in good health.

The J gene is TRBJ2-3, the V gene TRBV12-5; 8 nucleotides match TRBD2. The germline V gene encodes CDR1 LGHNT and CDR2 FRNRAP. This CDR3 has 16 amino acids. Trimming removed 0 bases from V and 8 bases from J; junction bases left unmatched: 10. The CDR3 sequence: CASGLVVRPSGLTQYF. In DNA form, the CDR3 reads TGTGCTAGTGGTTTGGTAGTTCGGCCTAGCGGGCTTACGCAGTATTTT.

The chain employs TRBV5-4 and TRBJ2-2; 11 bases map to TRBD2. Per the germline V gene, CDR1 is SGHNT and CDR2 is YYREEE (reference sequence). V lost 1 base to trimming and J lost 6 bases; unmatched junction nucleotides: 5. The CDR3 sequence is 16 residues long. In nucleotides, the CDR3 is TGTGCCAGCAGCTTGAGTCTAGCGGGAGGTTCCGGGGAGCTGTTTTTT. Its translation is CASSLSLAGGSGELFF.

The V gene is TRBV6-5, the J gene TRBJ1-2; 10 nucleotides agree with TRBD1. Germline CDR1 reads MNHEY; CDR2 reads SVGAGI. CDR3 size: 15 residues. After removal of 5 bases from V and 2 bases from J, the junction contained 5 bases not matched to a gene. CDR3 region: CASSAGDRGNYGYTF. The CDR3 DNA sequence: TGTGCCAGCAGTGCGGGGGACAGGGGAAACTATGGCTACACCTTC.

This clone was seen a few times. The chain links TRBV5-4 to TRBJ2-1, with 9 bases that match TRBD2. The CDR3 sequence is 14 residues long. Germline trimming cut 4 bases from V and 9 bases from J; bases unmatched to any gene: 8. Germline loops: CDR1 SGHNT, CDR2 YYREEE (reference sequence). The CDR3, as DNA: TGTGCCAGCAGCCCCGAGAGGCGGGAGGGTGAGCAGTTCTTC. This translates into CASSPERREGEQFF.

The chain carries TRBV7-2 and TRBJ1-1; perhaps TRBD1 as D (6 bases). CDR3 length equals 14 residues. Germline V gene data show CDR1 as SGHTA and CDR2 as FQGNSA. Trimming took 5 bases from V and 4 from J, leaving 14 bases between them. This CDR3 reads CASSPRGGGTEAFF. Written as DNA, the CDR3 is TGTGCCAGCAGCCCCCGAGGGGGGGGCACTGAAGCTTTCTTT.

The J gene is TRBJ2-2, the V gene TRBV25-1; 8 bases fit TRBD1. Germline CDR1 and CDR2: MGHDK and SYGVNS. There are 15 residues in the CDR3. V shed 4 bases and J 7 bases; nucleotides not matched to a gene: 8. CDR3 sequence: CASSGYRGIVGELFF. The CDR3 nucleotides read TGTGCCAGCAGTGGGTACAGGGGGATAGTCGGGGAGCTGTTTTTT.

The chain couples TRBV5-8 to TRBJ2-6; D ambiguous. Trimming removed 0 bases at V and 4 bases at J, with 5 bases between. Germline V lookup: CDR1 SGHTS, CDR2 YDEGEE. This CDR3 has 14 residues. DNA for the CDR3: TGTGCCAGCAGCTTGGTAGTGGGGGCCAACGTCCTGACTTTC. It encodes CASSLVVGANVLTF.

This chain's CDR3 is CASSAHSPGQGAYEQYF. As DNA, the CDR3 is TGTGCCAGCAGTGCCCACTCCCCGGGACAGGGGGCATACGAGCAGTACTTC. The chain links TRBV28 to TRBJ2-7, with 12 bases aligning to TRBD1. This CDR3 has 17 residues. The J segment lost 4 bases and the V segment lost 5 bases, leaving 12 bases of the junction unmatched. CDR1 and CDR2 from the germline V gene are MDHEN and SYDVKM.

This clone was counted a few times. The chain is built from TRBV2 and TRBJ1-1; 10 bases are a match to TRBD1. Trimming cost V 7 bases and J 6 bases; bases outside gene matches: 2. The germline gives CDR1 SNHLY, CDR2 FYNNEI. This CDR3 has 12 amino acids. CDR3 DNA sequence: TGTGCCAGCATAGGGACAGGGGCTGAAGCTTTCTTT. This encodes CASIGTGAEAFF.

V is TRBV29-1 and J is TRBJ1-1, with TRBD1 identical over 9 bases. Germline CDR1 is SQVTM and CDR2 is ANQGSEA. Trimming cost V 8 bases and J 1 base; bases outside gene matches: 2. The CDR3 spans 12 residues. CDR3 bases: TGCAGCAAGGGACAGGGGAACACTGAAGCTTTCTTT. Translated: CSKGQGNTEAFF.

The gene calls are TRBV30 and TRBJ2-7; maybe TRBD2 (5 bases). Per germline, CDR1 GTSNPN and CDR2 SVGIG (reference sequence). Trimming removed 0 bases from V and 2 bases from J, with 14 bases in between. This CDR3 comprises 15 residues. CDR3 nucleotides: TGTGCCTGGAGTGTCCTGGGAGTTCCAACCTACGAGCAGTACTTC. Amino acid sequence: CAWSVLGVPTYEQYF. The full variable domain, with the rest looked up from reference TRBV30 and TRBJ2-7, is SQTIHQWPATLVQPVGSPLSLECTVEGTSNPNLYWYRQAAGRGLQLLFYSVGIGQISSEVPQNLSASRPQDRQFILSSKKLLLSDSGFYLCAWSVLGVPTYEQYFGPGTRLTVT.

The V call is TRBV19, the J call TRBJ1-5, with 8 nucleotides matching TRBD1. The CDR3 is 15 amino acids. Germline trimming cut 6 bases from V and 2 bases from J; bases unmatched to any gene: 6. Germline assignment: CDR1 LNHDA and CDR2 SQIVND (reference sequence). The CDR3 reads CASRRLTGGNQPQHF. The CDR3 region has the DNA TGTGCCAGTAGACGTTTGACAGGGGGCAATCAGCCCCAGCATTTT.

The sample holds a few counts of this clone. The chain employs TRBV5-4 and TRBJ1-2; D remains unclear. From germline, CDR1 is SGHNT and CDR2 YYREEE (reference sequence). This CDR3 has 12 amino acids. Trimming stripped 1 base from V and 8 bases from J, with 9 bases between. The CDR3 DNA sequence: TGTGCCAGCAGCTTGCTCCAAGGCGGCTACACCTTC. As protein: CASSLLQGGYTF.

The chain uses TRBV7-2 and TRBJ2-7, with TRBD2 as a possible D gene (5 bases). CDR1 and CDR2 from the germline V gene are SGHTA and FQGNSA. The CDR3 is made up of 16 amino acids. With 4 bases removed from V and 6 bases from J, the gap between germline ends came to 22 bases. CDR3 nucleotide sequence: TGTGCCAGCAGCTCGCCCTCCGGACCCAGGCGGGCCGAGCAGTACTTC. Its protein is CASSSPSGPRRAEQYF.

The chain uses TRBV7-8 and TRBJ1-1; D gene uncertain. V gave up 2 bases and J gave up 1 base, with 8 bases separating them. In germline, CDR1 is SGHVS, CDR2 FQNEAQ. This CDR3 has 14 amino acids. CDR3 amino acids: CASSLISGNTEAFF. The DNA of the CDR3 is TGTGCCAGCAGCTTAATTTCAGGGAACACTGAAGCTTTCTTT. Supplemented by reference TRBV7-8 and TRBJ1-1, the full variable domain reads GAGVSQSPRYKVAKRGQDVALRCDPISGHVSLFWYQQALGQGPEFLTYFQNEAQLDKSGLPSDRFFAERPEGSVSTLKIQRTQQEDSAVYLCASSLISGNTEAFFGQGTRLTVV.

The chain couples TRBV18 to TRBJ1-5, with TRBD1 matching over 7 bases. The V and J ends lost 3 bases and 3 bases, in that order; junction bases with no gene match: 11. Germline loops: CDR1 KGHSH, CDR2 LQKENI. The CDR3 extends over 17 amino acids. Here the CDR3 reads CASSPPKTGQYNQPQHF. The CDR3 DNA reads TGTGCCAGCTCACCCCCGAAGACAGGGCAATACAATCAGCCCCAGCATTTT.

V gene TRBV30 combines with J gene TRBJ1-1; D may be TRBD1 (6 bases). Germline CDR1 reads GTSNPN; CDR2 reads SVGIG (reference sequence). The CDR3 is made up of 15 amino acids. The V and J ends lost 8 bases and 5 bases respectively, with 24 bases between them. The CDR3 DNA reads as TGTGCCGGCTTTATCTGGGGTCAGGGGAGTACTGAAGCTTTCTTT. Translating gives CAGFIWGQGSTEAFF.

The chain employs TRBV5-5 and TRBJ1-1, with D unresolved. The length of the CDR3 is 14 residues. Trimming removed 5 bases at V and 0 bases at J, with 11 bases between. CDR1 and CDR2 (germline): SGHKS, YYEKEE (reference sequence). The CDR3 DNA sequence: TGTGCCAGCAGTTCTGGACGGGTGAACACTGAAGCTTTCTTT. This codes for CASSSGRVNTEAFF. The whole variable domain, remainder taken from reference TRBV5-5 and TRBJ1-1, is DAGVTQSPTHLIKTRGQQVTLRCSPISGHKSVSWYQQVLGQGPQFIFQYYEKEERGRGNFPDRFSARQFPNYSSELNVNALLLGDSALYLCASSSGRVNTEAFFGQGTRLTVV.

This chain connects TRBV5-5 to TRBJ2-7; no definite D call. V lost 1 base to trimming and J lost 4 bases, with 3 bases between them. The CDR3 is made up of 11 amino acids. Germline V lookup: CDR1 SGHKS, CDR2 YYEKEE (reference sequence). CDR3 residues: CASSLMYEQYF. The CDR3 DNA reads as TGTGCCAGCAGCTTGATGTACGAGCAGTACTTC.

V usage is TRBV7-6 and J usage is TRBJ2-5, with TRBD2 as a possible D gene (6 bases). The J call could be wrong; TRBJ2-7 is a better fit for the DNA end. In germline, CDR1 is SGHVS, CDR2 FNYEAQ. The CDR3 length is 13 residues. Here the CDR3 DNA reads TGTGCCAGCAGTTTGGGCGGGGTCTACGAGCAGTACTTC. It translates to CASSLGGVYEQYF.

This chain links TRBV19 with TRBJ1-2; possible D gene TRBD1, 6 bases. This CDR3 comprises 16 residues. Germline-derived CDR1 and CDR2 are LNHDA and SQIVND (reference sequence). The V end lost 4 bases, the J end lost 1 base, and 16 bases lay between the germline ends. The CDR3 bases are TGTGCCAGTAGTACATTCACAGGGTTTGGTAACTATGGCTACACCTTC. It yields the protein CASSTFTGFGNYGYTF.

V is TRBV27 and J is TRBJ2-5; D might be TRBD1 (6 bases). The CDR3 extends over 13 amino acids. Germline-derived CDR1 and CDR2 are MNHEY and SMNVEV (reference sequence). V dropped 8 bases and J dropped 3 bases, with 13 bases sitting between them. The CDR3 nucleotides read TGTGCCAGCCAAACAGGGATGGAAGAGACCCAGTACTTC. It translates to CASQTGMEETQYF.